The TCR beta chain described here comes from a study of T cell responses to AZD1222 COVID-19 vaccine (dated by TCRdb to the early 2020s). In the study overall: AZD1222 recipients with second doses at about 4 weeks or about 12 weeks were pooled, because spike-specific TCR depth and breadth did not differ between schedules. TCR sequencing covered fewer than 250 trial participants: around 210 given two doses of AZD1222 and about 26 given two doses of MenACWY control vaccine. Trial participants were enrolled into age subgroups of 18-55, 56-69 and 70-plus years, which contained roughly 140, 27 and 60 TCR-sequenced participants, respectively. General conclusions and limits of the study: Reportedly, almost half of the unique spike-specific TCRs recognized epitopes lying outside the regions that are mutated in the B.1.351 and B.1.1.7 variants. No day 14 peak-response samples were available, so repertoires were characterized only after the peak T cell response. Participants were mostly white British, with more females than males. The authors suggested clonal diversity may have been underestimated. Spike-specific TCR breadth and depth rose significantly after two AZD1222 doses compared with day 0 and with MenACWY recipients. Vaccine-associated CD4 TCRs spanned the whole spike protein, with dominant responses in regions 160-218 and 743-854. The 56-69-year group was small, and its depth increase did not reach significance, likely because of low power. Conclusions about previously exposed vaccinees are limited, since just a handful of AZD1222 recipients were seropositive for SARS-CoV-2 at baseline.

Read against the paper, the sample's time point label means: baseline before first vaccination. Vaccinee samples came from UK trials COV001 and COV002, including a single-blind randomized controlled phase 2/3 trial of AZD1222 (ChAdOx1 nCoV-19) in healthy adults. For TCRbeta chain sequencing, PBMC samples were collected from trial participants at day 0 and at day 28 after the second dose. This clone was recorded only once. The antigen it binds to is not known. There are no base qualities to consult, and no much larger clone falls within one base. The junction shows trimming of 2 bases on V and 5 bases on J, and the gene matches do not reach 5 bases of it. The CDR3 measures 14 amino acids from cysteine to phenylalanine. Of all the DNA, just the CDR3 is kept, 42 bases in frame from base 1. The germline V gene provides CDR1 SGHRS and CDR2 YFSETQ. The CDR3 regions of human TCRbeta chains were analyzed by immunosequencing. Processing in the source paper ran as follows. TCRs in the repertoires were matched against a reference library of SARS-CoV-2-specific TCRs that had been generated with the MIRA antigen-specificity platform. Breadth was defined as the fraction of unique TCRs that were SARS-CoV-2-associated, and depth was defined as the fraction of total T cells that were SARS-CoV-2-associated. Using the MIRA data, every spike-specific TCR was mapped to the spike region that the TCR reacted to and assigned to either a CD4 or a CD8 class. Log10-transformed breadth and depth values were compared by one-way ANOVA with Sidak's multiple comparisons tests. Imported from immuneACCESS, the table was reduced by TCRdb to in-frame sequences with V and J called. These copies leave out some clones; in studies compared against another copy, an unresolved V gene accounts for under half, and the cause of the remainder is not known. The DNA gave D and trimming, while V, J and clone size come from that table. A total of 130,000 to 150,000 clones appear in this sample, 90% to 95% of them only once. 1.1% to 1.5% of the sample comes from the top ten.

This chain is built from TRBV5-1 and TRBJ1-1; the central 8 bases match TRBD1. The sample consisted of peripheral blood, taken on day 0 of AZD1222 vaccination. This receptor was taken from an adult in good health. For the CDR3, the sequence is CASSLSGGQTEAFF. The nucleotide sequence reads TGCGCCAGCAGCTTATCAGGGGGCCAGACTGAAGCTTTCTTT.